This T cell receptor (beta chain) was profiled in a study of blood T cell repertoires in COVID-19. Study background: The cDNA or gDNA used as material had been derived from T cells, B-cell-depleted T cells, or PBMCs.

This clone was counted a single time. The CDR3 is 11 amino acids. V was pared by 8 bases and J by 16 bases, with 18 bases between. Using immunoSEQ multiplex PCR, the repertoire was profiled, and TCRdb retains in-frame clones only, with some absent. The sample carries 55,000 to 60,000 clones, 75% to 80% recorded once. This sequence was found in a man aged 50 to 59 with active or convalescent COVID-19. The chain couples TRBV12-3 or TRBV12-4 to TRBJ2-1; D remains unclear. Sequencing used peripheral blood. The CDR3 nucleotides are TGTGCCAGCCAACTCAAAGAGCGACGTTTCTTC. Translated, it gives CASQLKERRFF.